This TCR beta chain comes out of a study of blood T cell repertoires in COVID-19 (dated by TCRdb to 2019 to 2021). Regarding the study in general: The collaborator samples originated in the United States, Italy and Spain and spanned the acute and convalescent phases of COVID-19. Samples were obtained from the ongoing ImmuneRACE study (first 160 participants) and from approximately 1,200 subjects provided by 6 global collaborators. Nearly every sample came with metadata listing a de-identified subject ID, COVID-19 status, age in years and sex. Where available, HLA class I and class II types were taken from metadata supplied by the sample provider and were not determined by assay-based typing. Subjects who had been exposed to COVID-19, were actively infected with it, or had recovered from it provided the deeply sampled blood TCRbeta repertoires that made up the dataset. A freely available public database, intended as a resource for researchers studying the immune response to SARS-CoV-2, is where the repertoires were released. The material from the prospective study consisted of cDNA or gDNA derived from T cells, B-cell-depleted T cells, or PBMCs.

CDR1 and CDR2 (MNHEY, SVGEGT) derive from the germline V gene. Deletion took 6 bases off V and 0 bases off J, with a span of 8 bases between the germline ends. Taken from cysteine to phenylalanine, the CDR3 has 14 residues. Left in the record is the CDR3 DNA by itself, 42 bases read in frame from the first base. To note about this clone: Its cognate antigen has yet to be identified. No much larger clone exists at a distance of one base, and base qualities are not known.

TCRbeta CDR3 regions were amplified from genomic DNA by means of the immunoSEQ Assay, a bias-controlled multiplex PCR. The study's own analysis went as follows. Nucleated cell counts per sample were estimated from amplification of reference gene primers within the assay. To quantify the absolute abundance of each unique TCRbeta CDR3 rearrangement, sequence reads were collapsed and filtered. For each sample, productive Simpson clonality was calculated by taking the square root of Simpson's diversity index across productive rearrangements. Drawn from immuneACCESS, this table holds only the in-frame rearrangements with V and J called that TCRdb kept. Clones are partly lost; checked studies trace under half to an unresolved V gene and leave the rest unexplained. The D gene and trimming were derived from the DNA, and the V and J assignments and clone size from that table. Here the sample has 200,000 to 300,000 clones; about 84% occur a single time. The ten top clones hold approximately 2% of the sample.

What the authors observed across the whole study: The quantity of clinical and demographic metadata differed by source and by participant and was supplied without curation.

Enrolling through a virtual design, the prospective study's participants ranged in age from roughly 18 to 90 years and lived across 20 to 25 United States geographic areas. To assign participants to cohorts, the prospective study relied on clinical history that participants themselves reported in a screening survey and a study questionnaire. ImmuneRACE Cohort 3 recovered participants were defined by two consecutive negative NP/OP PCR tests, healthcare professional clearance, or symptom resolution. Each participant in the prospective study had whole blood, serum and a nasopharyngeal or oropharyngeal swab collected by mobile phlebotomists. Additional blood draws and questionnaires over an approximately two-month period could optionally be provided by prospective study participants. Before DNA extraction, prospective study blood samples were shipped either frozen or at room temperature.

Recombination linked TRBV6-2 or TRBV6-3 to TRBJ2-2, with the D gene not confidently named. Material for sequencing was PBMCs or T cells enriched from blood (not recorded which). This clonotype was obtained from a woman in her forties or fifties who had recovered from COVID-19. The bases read TGTGCCAGCAGCGACAACCCGAACACCGGGGAGCTGTTTTTT. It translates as CASSDNPNTGELFF.